This TCR beta chain came from a study of identical twins. TCRdb ran MiXCR on the 5' RACE reads and lists one entry per CDR3 protein. Altogether nearly 200,000 distinct CDR3 sequences are present, approximately 15% being singletons, with the ten largest covering 40%. CDR3 length equals 13 residues. Trimming took off 7 bases at V and 3 bases at J, with 10 bases between the two ends. Germline V gene sequence: CDR1 SGDLS, CDR2 YYNGEE. The sample also formed part of further work on T cells expressing NK-cell markers. That work contributes: In sorted CD3+CD56+NKG2C+, CD3+CD56+NKG2C- and CD3+CD56-NKG2C+ T cells, TCR beta repertoires were obtained. In a group of about six donors, dominant NKG2C+ clonotypes represented roughly 1.0-8% of CD8+ T cells. Also leading the CD3+CD56-NKG2C+ fraction in a handful of donors were these clonotypes. Clarity on HCMV specificity was lacking for the expanded NKG2C+ T cell clones.

The chain is built from TRBV9 and TRBJ2-2, with a possible D match to TRBD2 (6 bases). The sequenced sample consisted of CD8+ T cells sorted from blood. The sequence was obtained from a woman in her late teens or twenties in good health. This CDR3 reads CASGTLHTGELFF. The CDR3 DNA reads TGTGCCAGCGGGACTTTACACACCGGGGAGCTGTTTTTT.